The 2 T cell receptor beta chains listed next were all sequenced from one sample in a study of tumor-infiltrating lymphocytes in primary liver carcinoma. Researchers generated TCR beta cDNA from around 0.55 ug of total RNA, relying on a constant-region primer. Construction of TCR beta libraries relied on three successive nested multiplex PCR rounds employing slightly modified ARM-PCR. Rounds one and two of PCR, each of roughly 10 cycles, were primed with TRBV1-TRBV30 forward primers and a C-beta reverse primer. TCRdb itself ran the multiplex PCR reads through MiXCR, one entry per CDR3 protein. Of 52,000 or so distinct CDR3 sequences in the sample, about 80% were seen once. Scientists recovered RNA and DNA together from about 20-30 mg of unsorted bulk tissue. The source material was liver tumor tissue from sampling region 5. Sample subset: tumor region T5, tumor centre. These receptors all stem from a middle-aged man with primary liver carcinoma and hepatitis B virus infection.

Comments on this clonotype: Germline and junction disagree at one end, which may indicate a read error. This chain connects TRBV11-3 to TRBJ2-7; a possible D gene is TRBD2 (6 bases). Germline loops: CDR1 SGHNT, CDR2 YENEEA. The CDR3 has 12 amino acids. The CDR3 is CASSSRWGEQCF. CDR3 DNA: TGTGCCAGCAGCTCCCGATGGGGGGAGCAATGCTTC. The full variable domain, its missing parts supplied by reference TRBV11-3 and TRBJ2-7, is EAGVVQSPRYKIIEKKQPVAFWCNPISGHNTLYWYLQNLGQGPELLIRYENEEAVDDSQLPKDRFSAERLKGVDSTLKIQPAELGDSAVYLCASSSRWGEQCFGPGTRLTVT.

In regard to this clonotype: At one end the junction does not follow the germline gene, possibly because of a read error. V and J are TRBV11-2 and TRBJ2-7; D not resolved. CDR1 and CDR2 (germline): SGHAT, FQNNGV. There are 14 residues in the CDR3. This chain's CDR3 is CANSSNRKSYEQYF. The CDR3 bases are TGTGCCAACAGCTCTAATAGGAAGTCCTACGAGCAGTATTTC.